This T cell receptor beta chain was recorded in a study of blood T cell repertoires in COVID-19. Study background: Material from acute and convalescent COVID-19 was sourced from the United States, Italy and Spain. T cells, B-cell-depleted T cells, or PBMCs provided the cDNA or gDNA that served as material.

Original processing notes: Cell counts per sample came from amplifying reference gene primers. TCRdb's table, derived via immunoSEQ multiplex PCR, lists solely in-frame clones and lacks some. V and J calls and clone size are as listed in that table; D and trimming were resolved from the DNA. Among 250,000 to 300,000 clones listed, around 88% were seen once. Seattle cases were enrolled at active infection and followed longitudinally. This CDR3 region has 13 residues. V was cut by 0 bases and J by 2 bases, with 5 bases left in between. The germline V gene encodes CDR1 SGHDT and CDR2 YYEEEE. Notes on this clone: The same CDR3 arises from other DNA sequences in this sample as well.

The receptor was isolated from a woman in her seventies with COVID-19, enrolled during active disease. The chain recombines TRBV5-6 with TRBJ1-2; possibly TRBD1 for D (5 bases). The sequencing input was peripheral blood. The CDR3 is CASSLGQNYGYTF. DNA of the CDR3: TGTGCCAGCAGCTTGGGACAGAACTATGGCTACACCTTC.